The 17 T cell receptor beta chains below were found in one sample sequenced in a study of T cell responses to AZD1222 COVID-19 vaccine (dated by TCRdb to the early 2020s). The method was the immunoSEQ multiplex PCR assay. Drawn from immuneACCESS, this table holds only the in-frame rearrangements with V and J called that TCRdb kept. Clones are partly lost; checked studies trace under half to an unresolved V gene and leave the rest unexplained. This sample has roughly 130,000 clones in its table, and 80% to 90% of those were observed once. Approximately 3.3% of the sample rests with the top ten. In the paper's terms, the time point label means: baseline before first vaccination. Material: peripheral blood, obtained on day 0 of AZD1222 vaccination. These receptors came from an adult in good health.

This clone was counted a single time. The V call is TRBV7-2, the J call TRBJ1-3, with 7 bases aligning to TRBD1. The V gene's germline CDR1 is SGHTA and CDR2 FQGNSA. Trimming removed 5 bases from V and 0 bases from J; junction bases left unmatched: 7. The CDR3 is made up of 16 amino acids. For the CDR3, the DNA is TGTGCCAGCAGCAACATCCGGGACAGCTCTGGAAACACCATATATTTT. Translation: CASSNIRDSSGNTIYF. The complete variable domain, with remaining parts taken from reference TRBV7-2 and TRBJ1-3, reads GAGVSQSPSNKVTEKGKDVELRCDPISGHTALYWYRQSLGQGLEFLIYFQGNSAPDKSGLPSDRFSAERTGGSVSTLTIQRTQQEDSAVYLCASSNIRDSSGNTIYFGEGSWLTVV.

J is TRBJ1-6 and V is TRBV6-2 or TRBV6-3, with D hard to call. Germline values: CDR1 MNHEY, CDR2 SVGEGT. Trimming removed 1 base from V and 14 bases from J, with 9 bases in between. This CDR3 is built from 12 residues. In DNA form, the CDR3 reads TGTGCCAGCAGTTACTTCACGGGAACCCTCCACTTT. Translated, it gives CASSYFTGTLHF.

The chain carries TRBV3-1 (or the pseudogene TRBV3-2) and TRBJ2-5, with D possibly matching TRBD2 (6 bases). The germline gives CDR1 LGHDT, CDR2 YNNKEL (reference sequence). The CDR3 length is 13 residues. Trimming stripped 0 bases from V and 7 bases from J, with 9 bases between. CDR3 sequence (DNA): TGTGCCAGCAGCCAAGAAACTAGCTCGACCCAGTACTTC. Translated, it gives CASSQETSSTQYF.

Points on this clone: At the DNA level, this CDR3 is encoded by other sequences in the same sample as well. CDR3: CASSLSLAYEQYF. CDR3 coding DNA: TGTGCCAGCAGTTTATCCCTTGCCTACGAGCAGTACTTC. The chain is built from TRBV27 and TRBJ2-7, with D uncertain. V dropped 0 bases and J dropped 2 bases, with 5 bases sitting between them. Per germline, CDR1 MNHEY and CDR2 SMNVEV (reference sequence). This CDR3 comprises 13 residues.

This CDR3 reads CASMDRGNEKLFF. The CDR3 DNA reads as TGTGCCAGTATGGACAGGGGTAATGAAAAACTGTTTTTT. The chain is built from TRBV19 and TRBJ1-4; 9 positions agree with TRBD1. In germline, CDR1 is LNHDA, CDR2 SQIVND (reference sequence). Trimming cost V 7 bases and J 4 bases; bases outside gene matches: 1. This CDR3 has 13 residues.

This chain links TRBV7-2 with TRBJ1-2; D perhaps matches TRBD1 (6 bases). Per the germline V gene, CDR1 is SGHTA and CDR2 is FQGNSA. The CDR3 is 15 residues long. Trimming pared 0 bases from V and 4 bases from J, leaving 12 bases between. The CDR3 region is CASSLAIQGGYGYTF. CDR3 in DNA: TGTGCCAGCAGCTTAGCGATACAGGGCGGCTATGGCTACACCTTC. The whole variable domain, remainder taken from reference TRBV7-2 and TRBJ1-2, is GAGVSQSPSNKVTEKGKDVELRCDPISGHTALYWYRQSLGQGLEFLIYFQGNSAPDKSGLPSDRFSAERTGGSVSTLTIQRTQQEDSAVYLCASSLAIQGGYGYTFGSGTRLTVV.

J is TRBJ2-1 and V is TRBV5-4; 9 bases agree with TRBD2. V shed 3 bases and J 12 bases; nucleotides not matched to a gene: 13. The CDR3 runs to 15 residues. Germline-derived CDR1 and CDR2 are SGHNT and YYREEE (reference sequence). The CDR3 bases are TGTGCCAGCAGCTCTGGAGGCGCGGGGGGGCCTGCGCAGTTCTTC. Translation gives CASSSGGAGGPAQFF.

The gene calls are TRBV9 and TRBJ2-7; D may match TRBD1 or TRBD2 (6 bases each). V shed 4 bases and J shed 3 bases, with 20 bases lying between them. The germline V gene has CDR1 SGDLS and CDR2 YYNGEE. CDR3 size: 16 residues. For the CDR3, the DNA is TGTGCCAGCAGCCCCCGAGGGGGGACTTCCGACTACGAGCAGTACTTC. This encodes CASSPRGGTSDYEQYF.

Only one count was recorded for this clone. V and J are TRBV9 and TRBJ2-3; 8 nucleotides align to TRBD1. The CDR3 is made up of 19 amino acids. Germline V gene data show CDR1 as SGDLS and CDR2 as YYNGEE. Trimming at V came to 4 bases and at J to 2 bases, leaving 18 bases not matched to a gene. Here the CDR3 reads CASSIQPGQATDDTDTQYF. CDR3 DNA: TGTGCCAGCAGCATCCAGCCGGGACAGGCGACGGACGACACAGATACGCAGTATTTT.

The chain is built from TRBV6-4 and TRBJ1-2; D might be TRBD1 (5 bases). Germline values: CDR1 MRHNA, CDR2 SNTAGT. Trimming removed 5 bases from V and 4 bases from J, with 14 bases in between. The CDR3 totals 14 residues. The CDR3 spells CASSPNRGGYGYTF. The CDR3 coding sequence is TGTGCCAGCAGTCCTAACCGGGGGGGCTATGGCTACACCTTC.

CDR3 nucleotide sequence: TGCGCCAGCAGCTTGGGGGCAGGGGAGTTTTTTTCACCCCTCCACTTT. This codes for CASSLGAGEFFSPLHF. This sequence joins TRBV5-1 and TRBJ1-6, with a weak D call TRBD1 (6 bases). Germline lookup yields CDR1 SGHRS and CDR2 YFSETQ. CDR3 size: 16 residues. V was cut by 0 bases and J by 9 bases, with 16 bases left in between.

The chain carries TRBV9 and TRBJ2-7; weak D call: TRBD1 (6 bases). The CDR3 is 14 amino acids. Trimming left V 3 bases short and J 0 bases short, with 10 bases between. Germline assignment: CDR1 SGDLS and CDR2 YYNGEE. This CDR3 reads CASSARDISYEQYF. In nucleotides, the CDR3 is TGTGCCAGCAGCGCCCGGGACATCTCCTACGAGCAGTACTTC.

This clone has a single count. This chain uses TRBV5-1 with TRBJ2-7, with 9 bases matching TRBD1. V gave up 2 bases and J gave up 5 bases; unmatched junction bases: 8. Germline CDR1 reads SGHRS; CDR2 reads YFSETQ. The CDR3 runs to 15 residues. CDR3 sequence: CASSLRQGGNDEQYF. The CDR3 nucleotides read TGCGCCAGCAGCTTACGACAGGGGGGAAACGACGAGCAGTACTTC.

V usage is TRBV6-5 and J usage is TRBJ1-1; 7 bases fit TRBD1. The CDR3 contains 14 residues. Trimming removed 2 bases from V and 0 bases from J; junction bases left unmatched: 0. Germline V gives CDR1 MNHEY, CDR2 SVGAGI. CDR3 loop: CASSYDRVNTEAFF. CDR3 nucleotides: TGTGCCAGCAGTTACGACAGGGTGAACACTGAAGCTTTCTTT.

This clone was seen a few times. The rearrangement uses TRBV7-8 and TRBJ1-5, with a weak D call TRBD1 (5 bases). Trimming removed 2 bases at V and 1 base at J, with 9 bases between. CDR3 length: 15 residues. CDR1 and CDR2 from the germline V gene are SGHVS and FQNEAQ. CDR3 sequence: CASSLFWGSNQPQHF. CDR3 DNA: TGTGCCAGCAGCTTATTCTGGGGGAGCAATCAGCCCCAGCATTTT.

This chain joins TRBV7-2 and TRBJ2-1; 12 bases fit TRBD2. The ends lost 6 bases at V and 12 bases at J; junction bases unmatched: 6. Germline V gene sequence: CDR1 SGHTA, CDR2 FQGNSA. The CDR3 runs 13 residues. The CDR3: CASRPTSGRAQFF. In nucleotides, the CDR3 is TGTGCCAGCAGACCGACTAGCGGGAGAGCGCAGTTCTTC.

The genes are TRBV19 and TRBJ2-2; D may be TRBD1 or TRBD2 (7 bases each). Germline CDR1 LNHDA, CDR2 SQIVND (reference sequence). Trimming cost V 1 base and J 2 bases, with 14 bases left between them. The CDR3 loop spans 17 amino acids. Written as DNA, the CDR3 is TGTGCCAGTAGTATAGGTGGGACAGCGGGAAACACCGGGGAGCTGTTTTTT. Its protein is CASSIGGTAGNTGELFF.